This T cell receptor (beta chain) was identified in a study of T cells expressing NK-cell markers. In the study overall: Researchers got TCR beta repertoires out of sorted CD3+CD56+NKG2C+, CD3+CD56+NKG2C- and CD3+CD56-NKG2C+ T cells. Overall study results and limits: The CD3+CD56-NKG2C+ fraction of a handful of donors was likewise dominated by these clonotypes. The study found dominant NKG2C+ clonotypes at roughly 1.0-7.0% of CD8+ T cells in about six donors.

Germline-derived CDR1 and CDR2 are SGHRS and YFSETQ. The CDR3 contains 15 residues. 5'RACE template switching with UMIs produced the TCR beta cDNA. TCRdb re-called the 5' RACE reads, yielding one record per CDR3 amino acid sequence without DNA. The sample data list under 200,000 distinct CDR3 sequences. With regard to this clonotype: What it recognizes is unknown.

The TCR comes from a woman between 18 and 70 years old in good health. The specimen sequenced was blood T cells: a sorted CD56 or NKG2C T cell subset, CD4+ or CD8+ T cells, or bulk PBMC T cells (not recorded which). The rearrangement links TRBV5-1 to TRBJ1-6. CDR3 amino acids: CASSSTADGISPLHF.